This T cell receptor beta chain emerged from a study of CD8+CD57+ T cells in acquired aplastic anemia. At the level of the study: Sorted CD4+ and CD8+ cells yielded DNA averaging approximately 3.4 ug. The study, taken as a whole, reports: Twenty-nine CD8+ CDR3 sequences were shared between patients and controls.

V was shortened by 4 bases and J by 9 bases, with 22 bases between the two germline ends. This CDR3 region has 15 residues. CDR1 is SGDLS and CDR2 is YYNGEE in the germline V gene. Remarks on this clonotype: Its specificity is not known.

Both TCR beta VDJ combination and CDR3 sequence profiling were carried out. Genomic DNA was the template for this profiling. TCRdb reanalysed the reads using MiXCR and keeps one entry per CDR3 protein. This table has 260,000 or so distinct CDR3 sequences, 65% to 90% appearing once. Before being chosen for sequencing, patients had shown CD8+CD57+ cell expansion by flow cytometry. The TCR sequence derives from a human donor with aplastic anemia. The V call is TRBV9, the J call TRBJ2-5, with no clear D. The specimen was sorted CD4+, CD8+, or CD8+CD57+ T cells (not recorded which) from PBMCs. CDR3 residues: CASSLGHARNQPQYF. The DNA of the CDR3 is TGTGCCAGCAGCTTAGGGCACGCGAGAAATCAGCCCCAGTACTTC.